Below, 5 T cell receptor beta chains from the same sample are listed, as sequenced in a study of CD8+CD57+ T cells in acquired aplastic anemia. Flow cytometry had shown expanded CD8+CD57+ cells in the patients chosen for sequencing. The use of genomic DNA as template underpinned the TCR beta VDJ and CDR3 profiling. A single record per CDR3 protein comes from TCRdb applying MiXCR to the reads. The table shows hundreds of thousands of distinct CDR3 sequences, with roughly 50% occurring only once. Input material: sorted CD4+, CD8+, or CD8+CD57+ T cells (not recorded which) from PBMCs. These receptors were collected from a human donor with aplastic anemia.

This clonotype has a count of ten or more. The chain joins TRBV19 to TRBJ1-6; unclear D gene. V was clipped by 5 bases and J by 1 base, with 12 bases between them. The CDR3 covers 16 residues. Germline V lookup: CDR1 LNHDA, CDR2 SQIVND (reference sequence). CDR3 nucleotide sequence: TGTGCCAGTAGTTTCTGGGCTGCGTCCTATAATTCACCCCTCCACTTT. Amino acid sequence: CASSFWAASYNSPLHF.

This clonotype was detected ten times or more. For the CDR3, the DNA is TGCGCCAGCAGCTGGGTGGTTAGCACAGATACGCAGTATTTT. This codes for CASSWVVSTDTQYF. The rearrangement links TRBV5-1 to TRBJ2-3; D unresolved. Trimming took 3 bases from V and 0 from J, leaving 8 bases between them. CDR1 is SGHRS, CDR2 YFSETQ, per germline. The CDR3 runs to 14 residues.

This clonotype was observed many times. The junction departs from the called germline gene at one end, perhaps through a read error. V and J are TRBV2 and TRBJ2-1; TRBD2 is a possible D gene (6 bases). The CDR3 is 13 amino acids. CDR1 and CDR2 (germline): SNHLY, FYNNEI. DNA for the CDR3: TGTGCCAGCTCCCGGGACTCCAACAATGAGCAGTTCTTC. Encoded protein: CASSRDSNNEQFF.

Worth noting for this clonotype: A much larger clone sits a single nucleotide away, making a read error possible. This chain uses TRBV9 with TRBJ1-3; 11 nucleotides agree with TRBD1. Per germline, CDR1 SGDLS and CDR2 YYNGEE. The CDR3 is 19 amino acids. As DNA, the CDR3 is TGTGGCAGCAGCCCCGTTGGGACAGGGGGAGGAGGGACTGGAAACACCATATATTTT. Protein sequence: CGSSPVGTGGGGTGNTIYF.

The CDR3 nucleotides read TGTGCCAGTACCACAGGGGTGGGGGTGGTCACTGAAGCTTTCTTT. Translation gives CASTTGVGVVTEAFF. The gene calls are TRBV19 and TRBJ1-1; 7 bases line up with TRBD1. The length of the CDR3 is 15 residues. In germline, CDR1 is LNHDA, CDR2 SQIVND (reference sequence). J was trimmed by 4 bases and V by 7 bases; bases with no gene match: 12.